These 31 T cell receptor beta chains originate from one sample sequenced in a study of regulatory T cells in long-lasting Graves disease (dated by TCRdb to 2020 to 2023). Library preparation used multiplex PCR. TCRdb shows the sequencer as Illumina HiSeq 4000. TCR beta libraries were built with iRepertoire HTBI primers and Arm-PCR amplification of CDR3 regions. The public sequencing data were trimmed at Q25 with fastp and processed into clonotypes with MiXCR by TCRdb, which kept only in-frame beta chains. Every entry covers one CDR3 protein and lists the most common genes and DNA from its rows. This sample has some 200,000 distinct CDR3 sequences in its table, and roughly 19% of those were observed once. About 10% of the sample goes to the ten largest clones. Explained via the paper, the time point label denotes: newly diagnosed GD, antithyroid drugs for less than 3 months. For both TCR sequencing and RNA sequencing, RNA was extracted from PBMCs in TRIzol.

The sample was also reused in another study, on T cells in Graves' hyperthyroidism and ophthalmopathy.

The input for sequencing was peripheral blood mononuclear cells (PBMCs), taken at new diagnosis, from a patient treated with antithyroid drugs. Receptors originate from a woman in her twenties or thirties with Graves disease. Donor details come from another sample of the same person, matched by shared clones.

Many counts were recorded for this clonotype. CDR3 nucleotide sequence: TGTGCCAGCAGCTCCGCAGGGGAAGTCACTGAAGCTTTCTTT. It specifies CASSSAGEVTEAFF. This chain uses TRBV13 with TRBJ1-1, with a weak D call TRBD1 (6 bases). The CDR3 contains 14 residues. Germline assignment: CDR1 PRHDT and CDR2 FYEKMQ (reference sequence). Trimming left V 4 bases short and J 4 bases short, with 13 bases between. Using reference TRBV13 and TRBJ1-1 for the parts outside the CDR3, the full variable domain is AAGVIQSPRHLIKEKRETATLKCYPIPRHDTVYWYQQGPGQDPQFLISFYEKMQSDKGSIPDRFSAQQFSDYHSELNMSSLELGDSALYFCASSSAGEVTEAFFGQGTRLTVV.

The rearrangement uses TRBV19 and TRBJ1-5; no firm D call. Trimming removed 3 bases at V and 9 bases at J, with 18 bases between. From germline, CDR1 is LNHDA and CDR2 SQIVND (reference sequence). The length of the CDR3 is 15 residues. This chain's CDR3 is CASSILQTGHRPQHF. DNA of the CDR3: TGTGCCAGTAGTATCCTACAGACTGGGCATCGGCCCCAGCATTTT.

The chain is built from TRBV30 and TRBJ2-7, with TRBD2 identical over 9 bases. The germline gives CDR1 GTSNPN, CDR2 SVGIG (reference sequence). The junction had 3 bases not matched to a gene; V was cut back by 4 bases and J by 2 bases. The CDR3 runs 13 residues. CDR3 DNA: TGTGCCTGGACTAGCGGGACAACCTACGAGCAGTACTTC. This translates into CAWTSGTTYEQYF.

The V gene is TRBV6-1, the J gene TRBJ2-5; 11 bases align to TRBD2. The CDR3 is made up of 15 amino acids. From germline, CDR1 is MNHNS and CDR2 SASEGT. J lost 4 bases, V lost 6 bases, and 7 bases had no gene match. Here the CDR3 reads CASRKLAGEAETQYF. In DNA form, the CDR3 reads TGTGCCAGCAGGAAACTAGCGGGAGAGGCAGAGACCCAGTACTTC.

The table lists this clonotype with a few counts. The chain combines TRBV30 with TRBJ1-5, with unresolved D. Germline V lookup: CDR1 GTSNPN, CDR2 SVGIG (reference sequence). Trimming removed 3 bases from V and 4 bases from J, with 16 bases in between. This CDR3 is 15 amino acids long. The CDR3 bases are TGTGCCTGGAGGAAGAAGGGTTCGAGGAATCAGCCCCAGCATTTT. This sequence encodes CAWRKKGSRNQPQHF. Supplemented by reference TRBV30 and TRBJ1-5, the full variable domain reads SQTIHQWPATLVQPVGSPLSLECTVEGTSNPNLYWYRQAAGRGLQLLFYSVGIGQISSEVPQNLSASRPQDRQFILSSKKLLLSDSGFYLCAWRKKGSRNQPQHFGDGTRLSIL.

Remarks on this clonotype: Given the absence of the conserved phenylalanine or tryptophan at the CDR3 end, a read error is likely. J is TRBJ2-3 and V is TRBV9, with 8 bases identical to TRBD2. Looked up from germline, CDR1 is SGDLS and CDR2 is YYNGEE. Trimming at V came to 5 bases and at J to 2 bases, leaving 7 bases not matched to a gene. The CDR3 totals 15 residues. The CDR3 DNA reads TGTGCCAGCAGTGTCAGCGGGGGATTCACAGATACGCAGTATTCT. It is translated as CASSVSGGFTDTQYS.

Many counts were recorded for this clonotype. The gene calls are TRBV18 and TRBJ1-2; 10 bases match TRBD1. Germline CDR1 is KGHSH and CDR2 is LQKENI. The CDR3 is made up of 14 amino acids. V was clipped by 3 bases and J by 9 bases; unmatched bases: 7. DNA of the CDR3: TGTGCCAGCTCACCGGCCGGGACAGGGGTTCGCTACACCTTC. Its translation: CASSPAGTGVRYTF.

In this sample, this clonotype turned up a few times. This chain uses TRBV7-9 with TRBJ1-4; D is ambiguous. Trimming removed 3 bases at V and 6 bases at J, with 5 bases between. The CDR3 extends over 12 amino acids. Germline CDR1 SEHNR, CDR2 FQNEAQ (reference sequence). The CDR3 sequence is CASSFRYEKLFF. CDR3 DNA: TGTGCCAGCAGCTTTAGATATGAAAAACTGTTTTTT.

The chain couples TRBV11-2 to TRBJ2-3, with 8 positions matching TRBD2. Germline-derived CDR1 and CDR2 are SGHAT and FQNNGV. V lost 3 bases and J lost 4; bases outside the gene matches: 9. The length of the CDR3 is 16 residues. The CDR3 sequence is CASSLRAGVGSDTQYF. The CDR3 coding sequence is TGTGCCAGCAGCTTGAGAGCGGGGGTAGGATCAGATACGCAGTATTTT.

This clonotype was seen repeatedly, ten times or more. The V and J genes are TRBV5-6 and TRBJ2-7; D may be TRBD1 (6 bases). Germline CDR1 is SGHDT and CDR2 is YYEEEE. V dropped 4 bases and J dropped 2 bases, with 13 bases sitting between them. The CDR3 length is 14 residues. Here the CDR3 reads CASSGTGRTYEQYF. In nucleotides, the CDR3 is TGTGCCAGCAGCGGAACAGGGCGAACCTACGAGCAGTACTTC.

In its sample, this clonotype was seen many times. This chain connects TRBV10-3 to TRBJ2-4; perhaps TRBD1 as D (6 bases). The V and J ends lost 4 bases and 8 bases respectively, with 15 bases between them. Germline V gene sequence: CDR1 ENHRY, CDR2 SYGVKD. The CDR3 loop spans 14 amino acids. The CDR3 DNA sequence: TGTGCCATCAGTGCATATGGGGGCGCGGACATTCAGTACTTC. Protein sequence: CAISAYGGADIQYF.

This clonotype was seen repeatedly, ten times or more. The V gene is TRBV3-1, the J gene TRBJ2-3; 12 nucleotides match TRBD2. The CDR3 has 16 amino acids. The J segment lost 5 bases and the V segment lost 8 bases, leaving 11 bases of the junction unmatched. Germline V gene sequence: CDR1 LGHDT, CDR2 YNNKEL (reference sequence). The CDR3 sequence: CASSKIGLAGQDTQYF. The CDR3 nucleotides read TGTGCCAGCTCTAAGATCGGACTAGCGGGACAAGATACGCAGTATTTT.

This clonotype was detected ten times or more. The chain has TRBV11-2 and TRBJ1-6; D is unresolved. Trimming took off 1 base at V and 0 bases at J, with 10 bases between the two ends. Germline CDR1 SGHAT, CDR2 FQNNGV. The CDR3 runs to 17 residues. The DNA of the CDR3 is TGTGCCAGCAGCTTAGGCCGTCAGAGCTCCTATAATTCACCCCTCCACTTT. Its protein is CASSLGRQSSYNSPLHF. Filled out from reference TRBV11-2 and TRBJ1-6, the complete variable domain reads EAGVAQSPRYKIIEKRQSVAFWCNPISGHATLYWYQQILGQGPKLLIQFQNNGVVDDSQLPKDRFSAERLKGVDSTLKIQPAKLEDSAVYLCASSLGRQSSYNSPLHFGNGTRLTVT.

This chain uses TRBV6-2 or TRBV6-3 with TRBJ2-5; a possible D gene is TRBD1 (7 bases). V lost 7 bases and J 5 bases, leaving 14 bases between the germline ends. Germline CDR1 MNHEY, CDR2 SVGEGT. The CDR3 consists of 13 residues. The CDR3 DNA reads as TGTGCCAGCAAGGAACAGGGGAGGGAGACCCAGTACTTC. Translation: CASKEQGRETQYF.

This clonotype was counted at least ten times. The CDR3 spells CASSLDRDDEQFF. The CDR3 DNA reads TGCGCCAGCAGCTTGGACAGGGATGATGAGCAGTTCTTC. V gene TRBV5-1 combines with J gene TRBJ2-1, with D perhaps matching TRBD1 (6 bases). With 0 bases removed from V and 8 bases from J, the gap between germline ends came to 9 bases. The CDR3 runs to 13 residues. Germline V CDR1 and CDR2: SGHRS, YFSETQ. The entire variable domain, with the rest obtained from reference TRBV5-1 and TRBJ2-1, is as follows: KAGVTQTPRYLIKTRGQQVTLSCSPISGHRSVSWYQQTPGQGLQFLFEYFSETQRNKGNFPGRFSGRQFSNSRSEMNVSTLELGDSALYLCASSLDRDDEQFFGPGTRLTVL.

V and J are TRBV2 and TRBJ1-1; 12 bases map to TRBD1. The junction had 6 bases not matched to a gene; V was cut back by 7 bases and J by 9 bases. There are 13 residues in the CDR3. The germline V gene has CDR1 SNHLY and CDR2 FYNNEI. Here the CDR3 DNA reads TGTGCCAGCACCGGGACAGGGGGCAGCAAAGCTTTCTTT. Translated, it gives CASTGTGGSKAFF.

The chain employs TRBV11-3 and TRBJ2-2; 8 bases map to TRBD1. Per the germline V gene, CDR1 is SGHNT and CDR2 is YENEEA. V gave up 8 bases and J gave up 6 bases; unmatched junction bases: 11. The CDR3 is made up of 15 amino acids. The CDR3 here is CASLNDRGGSGELFF. CDR3 nucleotide sequence: TGTGCCAGCCTCAATGACAGGGGAGGCTCCGGGGAGCTGTTTTTT. The variable domain in full, completed from reference TRBV11-3 and TRBJ2-2, reads EAGVVQSPRYKIIEKKQPVAFWCNPISGHNTLYWYLQNLGQGPELLIRYENEEAVDDSQLPKDRFSAERLKGVDSTLKIQPAELGDSAVYLCASLNDRGGSGELFFGEGSRLTVL.

This clonotype was seen many times. The chain has TRBV20-1 and TRBJ1-2, with 7 bases fitting TRBD1. Germline values: CDR1 DFQATT, CDR2 SNEGSKA (reference sequence). The CDR3 loop spans 14 amino acids. The J segment lost 1 base and the V segment lost 3 bases, leaving 5 bases of the junction unmatched. CDR3 nucleotide sequence: TGCAGTGCTAGTAATAGGGGGCATAACTATGGCTACACCTTC. Translated, it gives CSASNRGHNYGYTF.

The table lists this clonotype with a count of one. This chain connects TRBV3-1 to TRBJ2-5; 10 bases are shared with TRBD2. Germline assignment: CDR1 LGHDT and CDR2 YNNKEL (reference sequence). The V and J ends lost 3 bases and 2 bases, in that order; junction bases with no gene match: 6. The CDR3 has 16 residues. The CDR3 DNA reads TGTGCCAGCAGCCACCCGGGACTAGCGTTACAAGAGACCCAGTACTTC. Protein product: CASSHPGLALQETQYF.

This clonotype was counted at least ten times. This rearrangement joins TRBV2 to TRBJ2-5; no firm D call. Germline V gene data show CDR1 as SNHLY and CDR2 as FYNNEI. The CDR3 runs 10 residues. V was clipped by 4 bases and J by 7 bases, with 4 bases between them. CDR3 nucleotides: TGTGCCAGCAGTGTTGGGACCCAGTACTTC. Its protein is CASSVGTQYF. The complete variable domain, with remaining parts taken from reference TRBV2 and TRBJ2-5, reads EPEVTQTPSHQVTQMGQEVILRCVPISNHLYFYWYRQILGQKVEFLVSFYNNEISEKSEIFDDQFSVERPDGSNFTLKIRSTKLEDSAMYFCASSVGTQYFGPGTRLLVL.

This chain uses TRBV28 with TRBJ1-2; 11 positions match TRBD1. V shed 4 bases, J shed 8 bases, and the junction held 12 bases outside the gene matches. This CDR3 region has 16 residues. Germline V CDR1 and CDR2: MDHEN, SYDVKM. CDR3 residues: CASSSPGTGGSGGYTF. In DNA, the CDR3 is TGTGCCAGCAGTTCACCCGGGACAGGGGGTTCGGGGGGCTACACCTTC.

This clonotype occurred many times. The chain uses TRBV5-1 and TRBJ2-1; D is uncertain. With 7 bases removed from V and 8 bases from J, the gap between germline ends came to 16 bases. CDR1 is SGHRS, CDR2 YFSETQ, per germline. The CDR3 runs 13 residues. The CDR3, as DNA: TGCGCCAGCGGCCCCGGCGAGCCTCATGAGCAGTTCTTC. Protein sequence: CASGPGEPHEQFF.

At least ten counts were recorded for this clonotype. The V gene is TRBV3-1, the J gene TRBJ2-7, with TRBD1 matching 9 bases. The CDR3 is 13 residues long. Germline V gives CDR1 LGHDT, CDR2 YNNKEL (reference sequence). J lost 6 bases, V lost 4 bases, and 4 bases had no gene match. The CDR3 nucleotides read TGTGCCAGCAGCCGGGACAGGGTTTCCGAGCAGTACTTC. Translation: CASSRDRVSEQYF.

In its sample, this clonotype was seen many times. The rearrangement uses TRBV19 and TRBJ2-1; 10 nucleotides align to TRBD2. The CDR3 covers 18 residues. J gave up 6 bases and V 3 bases, and 14 bases lay outside the gene matches. Looked up from germline, CDR1 is LNHDA and CDR2 is SQIVND (reference sequence). CDR3 in amino acids: CASSMVPPASGRGNEQFF. The DNA of the CDR3 is TGTGCCAGTAGTATGGTACCCCCTGCTAGCGGGAGAGGCAATGAGCAGTTCTTC.

The sample holds many counts of this clonotype. The chain recombines TRBV2 with TRBJ2-4; 7 bases fit TRBD1. CDR3 length equals 20 residues. J was trimmed by 0 bases and V by 4 bases; bases with no gene match: 18. Germline CDR1 and CDR2: SNHLY and FYNNEI. The chain's CDR3 is CASSGVPGQISALAKNIQYF. The DNA of the CDR3 is TGTGCCAGCAGTGGGGTGCCGGGACAGATATCAGCTCTAGCCAAAAACATTCAGTACTTC.

Points on this clonotype: One base separates it from a far larger clone, so it is likely a read error. CDR3 bases: TGTGCCAGCAGCCTGGGCGGGGGGGTTAATGAGCAGTACTTC. Amino acid sequence: CASSLGGGVNEQYF. J is TRBJ2-7 and V is TRBV11-2; 9 bases fit TRBD2. CDR1 is SGHAT, CDR2 FQNNGV, per germline. The CDR3 is 14 residues long. V lost 5 bases to trimming and J lost 7 bases; unmatched junction nucleotides: 9.

As to this clonotype: A much larger clone differs from this one at a single base, so this may be a read error. The chain is built from TRBV19 and TRBJ2-1; 9 positions agree with TRBD2. The V gene's germline CDR1 is LNHDA and CDR2 SQIVND (reference sequence). The CDR3 is 15 amino acids. V gave up 7 bases and J gave up 7 bases; unmatched junction bases: 11. The CDR3 region has the DNA TGTGCCAGTAAAGGGACTGGCGGGGGGGAAAATGAGCAGTTCTTC. Residues: CASKGTGGGENEQFF.

In this sample, this clonotype turned up many times. This chain links TRBV19 with TRBJ2-2, with D perhaps given as TRBD1 or TRBD2 (6 bases each). V lost 3 bases, J lost 3 bases, and 17 bases lay in between. The CDR3 consists of 17 residues. Germline values: CDR1 LNHDA, CDR2 SQIVND (reference sequence). CDR3 nucleotides: TGTGCCAGTAGTATTAACGAGGGGGAGGCGGACACCGGGGAGCTGTTTTTT. This codes for CASSINEGEADTGELFF.

There are many counts of this clonotype. The V and J genes are TRBV6-1 and TRBJ2-7; 7 bases match TRBD2. Trimming took 6 bases from V and 1 from J; bases not matched to a gene: 6. This CDR3 contains 14 residues. In germline, CDR1 is MNHNS, CDR2 SASEGT. For the CDR3, the DNA is TGTGCCAGCAGGACGGGGAGGGATTCCTACGAGCAGTACTTC. As protein: CASRTGRDSYEQYF.

This clonotype was counted ten times or more. The genes are TRBV12-3 or TRBV12-4 and TRBJ2-1; D not resolved. Trimming removed 5 bases from V and 0 bases from J, with 20 bases in between. The CDR3 totals 18 residues. The CDR3 sequence: CASSRQRSVVSSYNEQFF. The CDR3, as DNA: TGTGCCAGCAGTCGCCAACGTTCTGTGGTCAGCTCCTACAATGAGCAGTTCTTC.

About this clonotype itself: This may be a read error: a much more frequent sequence differs by one nucleotide. This chain links TRBV7-2 with TRBJ1-3, with D unresolved. V lost 1 base, J lost 9 bases, and 13 bases lay in between. Germline V lookup: CDR1 SGHTA, CDR2 FQGNSA. The CDR3 consists of 14 residues. The CDR3: CASSLDSSQTTIYF. The DNA for the CDR3 is TGTGCCAGCAGCTTAGACTCAAGCCAAACCACCATATATTTT. Drawing the rest from reference TRBV7-2 and TRBJ1-3, the complete variable domain is GAGVSQSPSNKVTEKGKDVELRCDPISGHTALYWYRQSLGQGLEFLIYFQGNSAPDKSGLPSDRFSAERTGGSVSTLTIQRTQQEDSAVYLCASSLDSSQTTIYFGEGSWLTVV.